The clone carrying this T cell receptor (beta chain) showed up just a few times. Its target is unknown. CDR3 length: 14 residues. Trimming removed 5 bases at V and 8 bases at J, with 18 bases between. The germline CDR1 and CDR2 sequences are SGHAT and FQNNGV. The table came from immunoSEQ multiplex PCR; TCRdb's copy has only in-frame clones and leaves some out. This sample yields under 95,000 clones, of which over 75% are seen a single time; nearly 9.5% belongs to the top ten. This record comes from a study of T cells in localized non-small cell lung cancer. Study-level results: It remains possible that heterogeneity exists, since only one tumor region was sequenced. Uninvolved nearby lung showed the greatest T cell clonality, exceeding that found in tumor. The appearance of a median approximately 60 of the top 100 tumor clones was seen in adjacent lung.

The V and J genes are TRBV11-2 and TRBJ1-2; D gene ambiguous. The starting material was peripheral blood, obtained before any cancer treatment. The clonotype originates from a female donor over 55 with stage I lung adenocarcinoma. CDR3 DNA: TGTGCCAGCAGCCAGTTACCGAGAATGGGAGGCTACACCTTC. It encodes CASSQLPRMGGYTF.